This is a list of T cell receptor beta chains from one sample in a study of T cell repertoires in aging, cancer and after chemotherapy. TCRdb independently ran MiXCR on the multiplex PCR reads; one entry per CDR3 protein. The sample consists of approximately 11,000 distinct CDR3 sequences, approximately 41% of them appearing once. The specimen sequenced was blood. The receptors shown here come from a human donor in good health. Both conserved end residues are part of each CDR3. A D gene is named only where the DNA matches it firmly. Some rows mark clone size as missing; the rest say once, few, many or name a class of expanded clone.

v_call: TRBV12-3/TRBV12-4; j_call: TRBJ2-7; clone_size: NA; d_call: TRBD2; cdr3_nt: TGTGCCATCAGTATCGCTCATAGCGGGCTATCCTACGAGCAGTACTTC; cdr3_aa: CAISIAHSGLSYEQYF
v_call: TRBV6-2/TRBV6-3; j_call: TRBJ2-7; clone_size: NA; d_call: TRBD1; cdr3_nt: TGTGCCAGCAGTAAACAGTACAGGGGGTACGAGCAGTACTTC; cdr3_aa: CASSKQYRGYEQYF
v_call: TRBV6-5; j_call: TRBJ2-7; clone_size: few; d_call: TRBD1; cdr3_nt: TGTGCCAGCACTAGGGGGCGAGAGCAGTACTTC; cdr3_aa: CASTRGREQYF
v_call: TRBV19; j_call: TRBJ2-3; clone_size: few; d_call: NA; cdr3_nt: TGTGCCAGTATTGGGTACGGCGGGGGCACAGATACGCAGTATTTT; cdr3_aa: CASIGYGGGTDTQYF
v_call: TRBV29-1; j_call: TRBJ1-2; clone_size: medium-sized; d_call: NA; cdr3_nt: TGCAGCGTTGAGGAGAGAGGGGCAGGCTACACCTTC; cdr3_aa: CSVEERGAGYTF
v_call: TRBV29-1; j_call: TRBJ2-1; clone_size: medium-sized; d_call: NA; cdr3_nt: TGCAGCGTTGACCGGGACGTCGACAATGAGCAGTTCTTC; cdr3_aa: CSVDRDVDNEQFF
v_call: TRBV19; j_call: TRBJ1-6; clone_size: NA; d_call: TRBD1; cdr3_nt: TGTGCCAGTAGTTGGGGACAGGGCCAGCAGGGAAATTCACCCCTCCACTTT; cdr3_aa: CASSWGQGQQGNSPLHF
v_call: TRBV7-2; j_call: TRBJ2-5; clone_size: few; d_call: NA; cdr3_nt: TGTGCCAGCAGCCGAGCGGAGACCCAGTACTTC; cdr3_aa: CASSRAETQYF
v_call: TRBV6-1; j_call: TRBJ2-2; clone_size: NA; d_call: TRBD2; cdr3_nt: TGTGCCAGCAGTGAAGCACTAGCGGGGGCCGGGGAGCTGTTTTTT; cdr3_aa: CASSEALAGAGELFF
v_call: TRBV20-1; j_call: TRBJ2-1; clone_size: few; d_call: TRBD2; cdr3_nt: TGCAGTGCTGGAAGAGCGGGGGTAGCGTCTGAGGGTGAGCAGTTCTTC; cdr3_aa: CSAGRAGVASEGEQFF
v_call: TRBV5-4; j_call: TRBJ1-6; clone_size: few; d_call: NA; cdr3_nt: TGTGCCAGCAGCTTAACAGGGTCATATAATTCACCCCTCCACTTT; cdr3_aa: CASSLTGSYNSPLHF
v_call: TRBV6-6; j_call: TRBJ2-7; clone_size: few; d_call: TRBD1; cdr3_nt: TGTGCCAGCACACCGGGACAGCCCTACGAGCAGTACTTC; cdr3_aa: CASTPGQPYEQYF
v_call: TRBV6-1; j_call: TRBJ2-1; clone_size: once; d_call: NA; cdr3_nt: TGTGCCAGCAGTTCTGCCGGGACTGGGTCCTACAATGAGCAGTTCTTC; cdr3_aa: CASSSAGTGSYNEQFF
v_call: TRBV11-1; j_call: TRBJ2-3; clone_size: few; d_call: NA; cdr3_nt: TGTGCCAGCACCTACCGGAGGGATACGCAGTATTTT; cdr3_aa: CASTYRRDTQYF
v_call: TRBV5-6; j_call: TRBJ2-7; clone_size: NA; d_call: TRBD2; cdr3_nt: TGTGCCAGCAGCTTGGCGAGCGGGGGCGCCCTATACGAGCAGTACTTC; cdr3_aa: CASSLASGGALYEQYF
v_call: TRBV12-3/TRBV12-4; j_call: TRBJ2-2; clone_size: NA; d_call: NA; cdr3_nt: TGTGCCAGCAGGCCTACGGGCTTAACCGGGGAGCTGTTTTTT; cdr3_aa: CASRPTGLTGELFF
v_call: TRBV12-3/TRBV12-4; j_call: TRBJ1-5; clone_size: few; d_call: NA; cdr3_nt: TGTGCCAGCAGTTTAGATGTCCAGGGGAGGCAGCCCCAGCATTTT; cdr3_aa: CASSLDVQGRQPQHF
v_call: TRBV6-1; j_call: TRBJ2-7; clone_size: NA; d_call: TRBD1; cdr3_nt: TGTGCCAGCAGTGTGACAGGGAGTTCCTACGAGCAGTACTTC; cdr3_aa: CASSVTGSSYEQYF
v_call: TRBV20-1; j_call: TRBJ1-2; clone_size: few; d_call: NA; cdr3_nt: TGCAGTGCAAACCAAGGGAGCAGCACTAACTATGGCTACACCTTC; cdr3_aa: CSANQGSSTNYGYTF
v_call: TRBV20-1; j_call: TRBJ1-5; clone_size: NA; d_call: NA; cdr3_nt: TGCAGTGCTAGAGCATTTCTAGGGAGCAATCAGCCCCAGCATTTT; cdr3_aa: CSARAFLGSNQPQHF
v_call: TRBV4-1; j_call: TRBJ1-2; clone_size: NA; d_call: NA; cdr3_nt: TGCGCCAGCAGCCAAGGGCAAGTGGGCTATGGCTACACCTTC; cdr3_aa: CASSQGQVGYGYTF
v_call: TRBV6-5; j_call: TRBJ2-5; clone_size: NA; d_call: NA; cdr3_nt: TGTGCCAGCAGTAAACGGACTGGAGAGACCCAGTACTTC; cdr3_aa: CASSKRTGETQYF
v_call: TRBV20-1; j_call: TRBJ2-3; clone_size: few; d_call: NA; cdr3_nt: TGCAGTGCTCGGGACTTAGGCACAGATACGCAGTATTTT; cdr3_aa: CSARDLGTDTQYF
v_call: TRBV28; j_call: TRBJ1-6; clone_size: few; d_call: NA; cdr3_nt: TGTGCCAGCAGTCGCTATTCAGGGAATTCACCCCTCCACTTT; cdr3_aa: CASSRYSGNSPLHF
v_call: TRBV12-3/TRBV12-4; j_call: TRBJ2-3; clone_size: NA; d_call: TRBD1; cdr3_nt: TGTGCCAGCAGCTACGGACAGGGGGCGACAGATACGCAGTATTTT; cdr3_aa: CASSYGQGATDTQYF
v_call: TRBV19; j_call: TRBJ2-2; clone_size: NA; d_call: TRBD2; cdr3_nt: TGTGCCACCGTAAGACTAGCGGGGGGTAACACCGGGGAGCTGTTTTTT; cdr3_aa: CATVRLAGGNTGELFF
v_call: TRBV5-6; j_call: TRBJ1-2; clone_size: few; d_call: NA; cdr3_nt: TGTGCCAGCAGCTTGGGGGGCCGACTTAACTATGGCTACACCTTC; cdr3_aa: CASSLGGRLNYGYTF
v_call: TRBV4-2; j_call: TRBJ2-3; clone_size: NA; d_call: NA; cdr3_nt: TGTGCCAGCAGCCAAGATCGACAGTATTTT; cdr3_aa: CASSQDRQYF
v_call: TRBV27; j_call: TRBJ2-1; clone_size: NA; d_call: NA; cdr3_nt: TGTGCCAGCAGTTTCCGGGGCTCCTACAATGAGCAGTTCTTC; cdr3_aa: CASSFRGSYNEQFF
v_call: TRBV30; j_call: TRBJ1-2; clone_size: few; d_call: NA; cdr3_nt: TGTGCCTGGAGTCTACCGCTCTCTAACTATGGCTACACCTTC; cdr3_aa: CAWSLPLSNYGYTF
v_call: TRBV5-1; j_call: TRBJ2-1; clone_size: NA; d_call: NA; cdr3_nt: TGCGCCAGCAGCTTGAGGCCGGAACAGAGACACAAGTACAATGAGCAGTTCTTC; cdr3_aa: CASSLRPEQRHKYNEQFF
v_call: TRBV6-6; j_call: TRBJ2-7; clone_size: few; d_call: NA; cdr3_nt: TGTGCCAGCAGGGAGGGGACCTACGAGCAGTACTTC; cdr3_aa: CASREGTYEQYF
v_call: TRBV14; j_call: TRBJ2-1; clone_size: NA; d_call: NA; cdr3_nt: TGTGCCAGCAGCCAGGAGGGGTTTGGGTGGGGGGCAAACAATGAGCAGTTCTTC; cdr3_aa: CASSQEGFGWGANNEQFF
v_call: TRBV25-1; j_call: TRBJ2-3; clone_size: once; d_call: NA; cdr3_nt: TGTGCCAGCAGTGAATGGGGGAGCACAGATACGCAGTATTTT; cdr3_aa: CASSEWGSTDTQYF
v_call: TRBV5-4; j_call: TRBJ1-3; clone_size: few; d_call: NA; cdr3_nt: TGTGCCAGCAGCTCAGGAGGAAACACCATATATTTT; cdr3_aa: CASSSGGNTIYF
v_call: TRBV19; j_call: TRBJ1-5; clone_size: few; d_call: NA; cdr3_nt: TGTGCCAGTAGTATTATAGGCAGGGGTATTCAGCCCCAGCATTTT; cdr3_aa: CASSIIGRGIQPQHF
v_call: TRBV30; j_call: TRBJ2-2; clone_size: few; d_call: NA; cdr3_nt: TGTGCCTGGAGTGTAGAGTTCAGGGCAAACGGGGAGCTGTTTTTT; cdr3_aa: CAWSVEFRANGELFF
v_call: TRBV5-5; j_call: TRBJ1-2; clone_size: few; d_call: NA; cdr3_nt: TGTGCCAGCAGTTGGGGGGCAGACTATGGCTACACCTTC; cdr3_aa: CASSWGADYGYTF
v_call: TRBV21-1; j_call: TRBJ1-2; clone_size: few; d_call: NA; cdr3_nt: TGTGCCAGCAGCAAAAAGGATGGCTACACCTTC; cdr3_aa: CASSKKDGYTF
v_call: TRBV7-2; j_call: TRBJ1-2; clone_size: NA; d_call: NA; cdr3_nt: TGTGCCAGCAGCTTGGGAATCGGAGGGGGCTACACCTTC; cdr3_aa: CASSLGIGGGYTF
v_call: TRBV12-3/TRBV12-4; j_call: TRBJ1-4; clone_size: NA; d_call: TRBD1; cdr3_nt: TGTGCCAGCACCGACAGGGTAGCTAATGAAAAACTGTTTTTT; cdr3_aa: CASTDRVANEKLFF